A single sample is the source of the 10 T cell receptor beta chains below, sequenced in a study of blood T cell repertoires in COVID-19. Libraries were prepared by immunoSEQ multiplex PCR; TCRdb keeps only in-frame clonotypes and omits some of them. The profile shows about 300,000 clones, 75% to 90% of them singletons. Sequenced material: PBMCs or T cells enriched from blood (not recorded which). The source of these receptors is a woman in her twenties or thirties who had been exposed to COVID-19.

The CDR3 here is CASSFSGRVHNEQFF. CDR3 nucleotides: TGTGCCAGCAGCTTTAGCGGGAGGGTGCACAATGAGCAGTTCTTC. The chain couples TRBV7-8 to TRBJ2-1; 11 bases map to TRBD2. CDR3 length equals 15 residues. Per the germline V gene, CDR1 is SGHVS and CDR2 is FQNEAQ. After removal of 3 bases from V and 5 bases from J, the junction contained 3 bases not matched to a gene.

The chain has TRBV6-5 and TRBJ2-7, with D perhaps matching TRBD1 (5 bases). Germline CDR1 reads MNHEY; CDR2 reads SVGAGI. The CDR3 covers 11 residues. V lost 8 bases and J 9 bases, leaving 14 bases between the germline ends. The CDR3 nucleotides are TGTGCCAGCGGACCCGGACAAGGGCAGTACTTC. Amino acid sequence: CASGPGQGQYF.

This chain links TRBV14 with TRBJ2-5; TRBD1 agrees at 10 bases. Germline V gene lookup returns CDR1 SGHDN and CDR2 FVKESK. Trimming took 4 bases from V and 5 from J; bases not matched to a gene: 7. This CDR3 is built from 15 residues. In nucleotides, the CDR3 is TGTGCCAGCAGCCCGGCCGGGACAGGGGCTGAGACCCAGTACTTC. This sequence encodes CASSPAGTGAETQYF.

The DNA of the CDR3 is TGTGCCAGCAGTTTATCGAGAGGCGCGGGACCGTCGGGGACCGGGGAGCTGTTTTTT. This translates into CASSLSRGAGPSGTGELFF. The rearrangement links TRBV27 to TRBJ2-2; possible D gene TRBD2, 6 bases. This CDR3 is 19 amino acids long. Germline CDR1 MNHEY, CDR2 SMNVEV (reference sequence). Trimming cost V 0 bases and J 5 bases, with 22 bases left between them.

The CDR3 is CASSWAGIGSYEQYF. The CDR3 coding sequence is TGTGCCAGCTCTTGGGCGGGTATTGGATCCTACGAGCAGTACTTC. The chain links TRBV27 to TRBJ2-7; D perhaps matches TRBD2 (5 bases). This CDR3 is built from 15 residues. Germline CDR1 reads MNHEY; CDR2 reads SMNVEV (reference sequence). V gave up 8 bases and J gave up 1 base, with 18 bases separating them.

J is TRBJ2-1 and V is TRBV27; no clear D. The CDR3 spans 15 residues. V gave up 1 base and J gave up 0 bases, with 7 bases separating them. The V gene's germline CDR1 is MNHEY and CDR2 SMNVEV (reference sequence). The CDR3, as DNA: TGTGCCAGCAGTTTATTTGCTACCTCCTACAATGAGCAGTTCTTC. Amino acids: CASSLFATSYNEQFF.

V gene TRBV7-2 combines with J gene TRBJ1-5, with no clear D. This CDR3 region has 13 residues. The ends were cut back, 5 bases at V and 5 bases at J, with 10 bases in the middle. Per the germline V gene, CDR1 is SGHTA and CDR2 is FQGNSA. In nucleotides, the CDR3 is TGTGCCAGCAGCATGTCTTCTTATCAGCCCCAGCATTTT. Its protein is CASSMSSYQPQHF.

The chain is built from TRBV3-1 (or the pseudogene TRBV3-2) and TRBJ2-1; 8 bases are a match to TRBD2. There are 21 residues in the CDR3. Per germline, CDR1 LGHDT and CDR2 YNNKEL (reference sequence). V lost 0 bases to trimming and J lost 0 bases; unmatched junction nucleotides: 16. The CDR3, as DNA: TGTGCCAGCAGCCAAGAGTTGGTAGCGGGAAAAAATCTAAGCTCCTACAATGAGCAGTTCTTC. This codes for CASSQELVAGKNLSSYNEQFF.

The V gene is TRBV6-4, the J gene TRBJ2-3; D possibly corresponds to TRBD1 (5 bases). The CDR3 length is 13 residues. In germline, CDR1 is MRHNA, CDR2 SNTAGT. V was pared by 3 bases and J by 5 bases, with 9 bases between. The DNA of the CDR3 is TGTGCCAGCAGTGATCAGGGTGAAGATACGCAGTATTTT. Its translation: CASSDQGEDTQYF.

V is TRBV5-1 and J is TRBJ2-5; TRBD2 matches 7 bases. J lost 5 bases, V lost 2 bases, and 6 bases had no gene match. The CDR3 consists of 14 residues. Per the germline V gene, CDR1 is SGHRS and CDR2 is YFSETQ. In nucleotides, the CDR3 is TGCGCCAGCAGCTTAGCGGGGTTGGAGGAGACCCAGTACTTC. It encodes CASSLAGLEETQYF. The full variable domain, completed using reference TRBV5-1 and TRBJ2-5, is KAGVTQTPRYLIKTRGQQVTLSCSPISGHRSVSWYQQTPGQGLQFLFEYFSETQRNKGNFPGRFSGRQFSNSRSEMNVSTLELGDSALYLCASSLAGLEETQYFGPGTRLLVL.